This is a list of T cell receptor beta chains from one sample in a study of T cells in Graves' hyperthyroidism and ophthalmopathy. TCRdb redid the calling of the multiplex PCR reads with MiXCR, one entry per CDR3 protein. The table records about 350,000 distinct CDR3 sequences, approximately 14% of them present only once. Sequenced sample: blood. The receptors come from a woman aged 55-75 years with Graves' ophthalmopathy. The CDR3 runs from the conserved cysteine through the conserved F or W. The D gene is left open where the match is weak. Size tells how often a clone was seen (once, few, many) or the class of an expanded clone, and some rows leave it out.

V,J,size,D,length,CDR3,DNA
TRBV7-8,TRBJ2-4,-,TRBD1,16,CASSLAIGAGGNIQYF,TGTGCCAGCAGCTTAGCGATCGGGGCAGGGGGAAACATTCAGTACTTC
TRBV5-1,TRBJ2-1,few,TRBD2,17,CASSLLNSGRAGNEQFF,TGCGCCAGCAGCTTGTTGAATAGCGGGAGGGCCGGGAATGAGCAGTTCTTC
TRBV28,TRBJ2-3,-,-,17,CASRSLSGHPYTDTQYF,TGTGCCAGCAGGAGCCTTAGCGGACACCCCTACACAGATACGCAGTATTTT
TRBV12-3/TRBV12-4,TRBJ1-1,-,TRBD1,15,CASSSNRQGNTEAFF,TGTGCCAGCAGCTCAAATCGACAGGGGAACACTGAAGCTTTCTTT
TRBV5-1,TRBJ2-1,many,TRBD1,15,CASSHGDRAYNEQFF,TGCGCCAGCAGCCACGGGGACAGGGCCTACAATGAGCAGTTCTTC
TRBV20-1,TRBJ2-5,few,-,14,CSARVSDLQETQYF,TGCAGTGCTAGGGTTTCAGATTTACAAGAGACCCAGTACTTC
TRBV29-1,TRBJ2-5,-,-,12,CSVSGSRETQYF,TGCAGCGTTTCAGGGAGCCGAGAGACCCAGTACTTC
TRBV11-2,TRBJ2-5,many,-,16,CASSSRTVTYQETQYF,TGTGCCAGCAGCTCCCGGACAGTGACGTACCAAGAGACCCAGTACTTC
TRBV7-3,TRBJ2-7,many,-,14,CASSLTAGSYEQYF,TGTGCCAGCAGCTTAACAGCGGGCTCCTACGAGCAGTACTTC
TRBV7-9,TRBJ2-7,many,-,14,CASSPSSEPTQQYF,TGTGCCAGCAGCCCATCGAGCGAGCCTACTCAGCAGTACTTC
TRBV11-2,TRBJ2-5,many,TRBD2,14,CASSLLAGQETQYF,TGTGCCAGCAGCTTACTAGCGGGCCAAGAGACCCAGTACTTC
TRBV9,TRBJ1-3,-,-,15,CASSGGGASGNTIYF,TGTGCCAGCAGCGGGGGGGGGGCCTCTGGAAACACCATATATTTT
TRBV7-8,TRBJ2-3,many,TRBD2,15,CASSLQAGSTDTQYF,TGTGCCAGCAGCTTACAAGCGGGAAGCACAGATACGCAGTATTTT
TRBV27,TRBJ2-5,many,-,12,CASSNLQETQYF,TGTGCCAGCAGTAACCTCCAAGAGACCCAGTACTTC
TRBV5-1,TRBJ2-1,few,-,16,CASSLSPATSPNEQFF,TGCGCCAGCAGCTTGAGTCCAGCTACCTCTCCCAATGAGCAGTTCTTC
TRBV18,TRBJ1-5,-,TRBD1,15,CASSPRDRVRQPQHF,TGTGCCAGCTCACCACGGGACAGGGTAAGACAGCCCCAGCATTTT
TRBV2,TRBJ1-5,many,-,13,CASNPADDQPQHF,TGTGCCAGCAACCCCGCGGATGATCAGCCCCAGCATTTT
TRBV19,TRBJ1-5,-,-,12,CASTGLYQPQHF,TGTGCCAGTACGGGCCTATATCAGCCCCAGCATTTT
TRBV7-3,TRBJ2-7,many,-,15,CASSLNPSGISEQYF,TGTGCCAGCAGCTTAAACCCTTCGGGAATTTCCGAGCAGTACTTC
TRBV28,TRBJ2-7,many,-,15,CASSLGGQRTYEQYF,TGTGCCAGCAGTTTGGGCGGACAGCGAACCTACGAGCAGTACTTC
TRBV7-8,TRBJ2-7,many,-,13,CASSLSSDYEQYF,TGTGCCAGCAGCTTATCTAGCGACTACGAGCAGTACTTC
TRBV15,TRBJ2-1,-,TRBD2,18,CATSRVRPSGFSYNEQFF,TGTGCCACCAGCAGGGTACGGCCTAGCGGGTTCTCCTACAATGAGCAGTTCTTC
TRBV11-2,TRBJ2-7,few,-,12,CASSSGHGEQYF,TGTGCCAGCAGCTCGGGACACGGCGAGCAGTACTTC
TRBV30,TRBJ2-1,many,TRBD2,13,CAWTPVTSGNKFF,TGTGCCTGGACCCCAGTAACTAGCGGGAACAAGTTCTTC
TRBV28,TRBJ1-2,-,-,15,CASSSSDLFTYGYTF,TGTGCCAGCAGTTCCTCGGACCTTTTCACCTATGGCTACACCTTC
TRBV20-1,TRBJ2-7,many,-,14,CSARRQGYSYEQYF,TGCAGTGCTAGGCGGCAGGGCTACTCCTACGAGCAGTACTTC
TRBV5-1,TRBJ2-1,few,TRBD2,15,CASSFSGRNYNEQFF,TGCGCCAGCAGCTTTAGCGGGAGAAACTACAATGAGCAGTTCTTC
TRBV28,TRBJ1-5,many,-,17,CASSLPGWAYSNQPQHF,TGTGCCAGCAGTTTGCCAGGGTGGGCCTATAGCAATCAGCCCCAGCATTTT
TRBV12-3/TRBV12-4,TRBJ1-5,few,-,13,CASSLGERQPQHF,TGTGCCAGCAGTTTAGGGGAGAGGCAGCCCCAGCATTTT
TRBV3-1,TRBJ1-5,-,-,15,CASSQGHVSNQPQHF,TGTGCCAGCAGCCAAGGACACGTTAGCAATCAGCCCCAGCATTTT
TRBV18,TRBJ2-1,-,-,12,CASSPNNNEQFF,TGTGCCAGCTCACCAAATAACAATGAGCAGTTCTTC
TRBV7-3,TRBJ2-3,many,-,15,CASSLLVARTDTQYF,TGTGCCAGCAGCCTGCTGGTAGCGCGGACAGATACGCAGTATTTT
TRBV2,TRBJ2-5,-,TRBD2,16,CASSEPAGGLQETQYF,TGTGCCAGCAGTGAACCGGCGGGAGGCCTCCAAGAGACCCAGTACTTC
TRBV29-1,TRBJ2-3,many,-,14,CSVVPGGGPDTQYF,TGCAGCGTTGTCCCAGGGGGAGGCCCAGATACGCAGTATTTT
TRBV28,TRBJ1-4,many,-,15,CASSPGTTTNEKLFF,TGTGCCAGCAGTCCGGGGACCACAACTAATGAAAAACTGTTTTTT
TRBV12-3/TRBV12-4,TRBJ2-1,-,-,12,CASRQTRNEQFF,TGTGCCAGCAGACAGACTAGAAATGAGCAGTTCTTC
TRBV7-2,TRBJ2-1,few,TRBD2,19,CASSLAPVTSGRAYNEQFF,TGTGCCAGCAGCTTAGCCCCTGTGACTAGCGGGAGAGCCTACAATGAGCAGTTCTTC
TRBV15,TRBJ1-5,-,-,15,CATRMGTNSNQPQHF,TGTGCCACCCGAATGGGCACCAATAGCAATCAGCCCCAGCATTTT
TRBV7-9,TRBJ1-5,many,TRBD1,14,CASSVGTGASPQHF,TGTGCCAGCAGCGTCGGGACAGGGGCATCTCCCCAGCATTTT
TRBV14,TRBJ2-5,-,TRBD2,15,CASRISGNPQETQYF,TGTGCCAGCAGGATTAGCGGGAACCCACAAGAGACCCAGTACTTC
TRBV9,TRBJ2-7,many,-,11,CAPPCSYEQYF,TGTGCACCTCCGTGCTCCTACGAGCAGTACTTC
TRBV11-2,TRBJ2-3,many,-,15,CASSLRSKPTDTQYF,TGTGCCAGCAGCCTGAGGTCGAAACCCACAGATACGCAGTATTTT
TRBV28,TRBJ2-5,many,-,16,CASSSTVSDNLETQYF,TGTGCCAGCAGCTCAACGGTCTCCGACAATCTGGAGACCCAGTACTTC
TRBV6-7,TRBJ2-7,-,-,12,CAGQPLAYEQYF,TGTGCGGGGCAGCCCCTTGCCTACGAGCAGTACTTC
TRBV27,TRBJ2-7,many,TRBD1,15,CASSLGQGGSYEQYF,TGTGCCAGCAGCCTGGGACAGGGTGGATCCTACGAGCAGTACTTC
TRBV9,TRBJ1-1,few,-,13,CASSVAPNTEAFF,TGTGCCAGCAGCGTAGCCCCAAACACTGAAGCTTTCTTT
TRBV5-1,TRBJ2-2,many,-,15,CASSWPDGDTGELFF,TGCGCCAGCAGCTGGCCGGACGGGGACACCGGGGAGCTGTTTTTT
TRBV4-2,TRBJ2-3,few,-,14,CASSPDRGADTQYF,TGTGCCAGCAGCCCTGATCGGGGCGCAGATACGCAGTATTTT
TRBV20-1,TRBJ2-4,many,-,16,CSASGSWVEGKNIQYF,TGCAGTGCTAGCGGGAGTTGGGTTGAAGGCAAAAACATTCAGTACTTC
TRBV10-2,TRBJ1-5,-,-,13,CAATGTTNQPQHF,TGCGCCGCGACGGGGACGACGAATCAGCCCCAGCATTTT
TRBV28,TRBJ1-5,few,-,11,CASRKDQPQHF,TGTGCCAGCAGAAAGGATCAGCCCCAGCATTTT
TRBV6-1,TRBJ2-1,-,-,17,CASTQKVQADTYNEQFF,TGTGCCAGCACCCAGAAGGTACAAGCGGACACCTACAATGAGCAGTTCTTC
TRBV7-2,TRBJ2-3,few,TRBD2,15,CASSLKAGGGDTQYF,TGTGCCAGCAGCTTGAAAGCGGGAGGTGGAGATACGCAGTATTTT
TRBV5-1,TRBJ1-2,many,TRBD1,13,CASSLGQGAGYTF,TGTGCCAGCAGCCTCGGGCAGGGGGCCGGCTACACCTTC
TRBV6-5,TRBJ2-3,many,TRBD2,17,CASSYSTSGRSTDTQYF,TGTGCCAGCAGTTACTCGACTAGCGGGAGATCCACAGATACGCAGTATTTT
TRBV2,TRBJ1-1,once,-,12,CASRSGNTEAFF,TGTGCCAGTAGAAGCGGGAACACTGAAGCTTTCTTT
TRBV30,TRBJ1-4,many,-,14,CAWSVARGYEKLFF,TGTGCCTGGAGTGTTGCCAGGGGATACGAAAAACTGTTTTTT
TRBV6-1,TRBJ1-5,few,-,14,CASSRGEANQPQHF,TGTGCCAGCAGCCGCGGAGAGGCCAATCAGCCCCAGCATTTT
TRBV15,TRBJ2-1,-,TRBD2,16,CATSRGASGPYNEQLF,TGTGCCACCAGCAGAGGTGCTAGCGGACCCTACAATGAGCAGCTCTTC
TRBV20-1,TRBJ2-7,many,-,14,CSAKDSLGYYEQYF,TGCAGTGCAAAGGACTCGTTGGGGTACTACGAGCAGTACTTC